The 2 T cell receptor beta chains presented below share a single source sample, sequenced in a study of blood T cell repertoires in COVID-19. Assay: immunoSEQ multiplex PCR; the TCRdb copy retains only in-frame clones and omits some. The sample holds just over 85,000 clones; about 89% are singletons and the top ten take 8% to 9.5%. The sequencing sample was made of peripheral blood. These receptors came from a man aged 50-59 years with acute or convalescent COVID-19.

The chain carries TRBV7-3 and TRBJ2-3, with 11 bases identical to TRBD2. The CDR3 is 16 amino acids. V shed 5 bases and J 1 base; nucleotides not matched to a gene: 5. Germline V gives CDR1 SGHTA, CDR2 FQGTGA. The CDR3 DNA sequence: TGTGCCAGCAGCCCAAGACTAGCGGGGCGCACAGATACGCAGTATTTT. This sequence encodes CASSPRLAGRTDTQYF.

The rearrangement uses TRBV7-6 and TRBJ2-3, with 8 bases lining up with TRBD1. The CDR3 is made up of 16 amino acids. Germline V CDR1 and CDR2: SGHVS, FNYEAQ. Trimming removed 3 bases from V and 4 bases from J; junction bases left unmatched: 9. The CDR3 loop reads CASSFSSGGRADTQYF. CDR3 bases: TGTGCCAGCAGCTTCTCCTCAGGGGGCCGGGCAGATACGCAGTATTTT.